The 3 T cell receptor beta chains reported below all come from one sample, sequenced in a study of cytotoxic CD8 clonotypes in ibrutinib-treated CLL. This table comes from immunoSEQ multiplex PCR, and its TCRdb copy is limited to in-frame clones, with some not included. The sample records 160,000 or so clones, approximately 77% being singletons. The sequencing used PBMCs, collected after 12 months of ibrutinib treatment. Receptors were obtained from a human donor with chronic lymphocytic leukemia.

The chain carries TRBV7-6 and TRBJ2-5; the match to TRBD1 covers 7 bases. Per germline, CDR1 SGHVS and CDR2 FNYEAQ. This CDR3 is built from 13 residues. J gave up 1 base and V 6 bases, and 2 bases lay outside the gene matches. DNA of the CDR3: TGTGCCAGCAGGACAGGGATCCAAGAGACCCAGTACTTC. Protein product: CASRTGIQETQYF.

The CDR3 sequence is CASSFGTRVHEQYF. CDR3 sequence (DNA): TGCGCCAGCAGCTTCGGGACTAGGGTCCACGAGCAGTACTTC. This rearrangement joins TRBV5-1 to TRBJ2-7; 8 nucleotides align to TRBD2. The CDR3 consists of 14 residues. After removal of 2 bases from V and 5 bases from J, the junction contained 6 bases not matched to a gene. Looked up from germline, CDR1 is SGHRS and CDR2 is YFSETQ.

The chain is built from TRBV10-3 and TRBJ2-1, with 10 positions matching TRBD2. Unmatched junction bases numbered 16, after V lost 6 bases and J lost 14 bases. The length of the CDR3 is 15 residues. CDR1 ENHRY and CDR2 SYGVKD come from the germline V gene. The CDR3 protein is CAIRGGLAGVQREFF. The CDR3 nucleotides are TGTGCCATCAGGGGGGGTCTAGCGGGAGTTCAGCGAGAGTTCTTC.